These 5 T cell receptor beta chains came from one sample sequenced in a study of shared clonotypes between healthy human individuals. Only in-frame clones appear in the TCRdb table, and some are missing; sequencing was by immunoSEQ multiplex PCR. The sample includes over a million clones, roughly 96% seen only once; the top ten take about 1%. The sample consisted of naive CD4+ T cells sorted from blood. Subset specified: CD45RA+ positively selected. The receptors here all came from a man aged 25 to 45 in good health.

V usage is TRBV15 and J usage is TRBJ2-1; 10 nucleotides match TRBD1. The V segment lost 0 bases and the J segment 6 bases; nucleotides outside the gene matches: 8. This CDR3 is built from 17 residues. Germline lookup yields CDR1 LNHNV and CDR2 YYDKDF (reference sequence). CDR3 sequence: CATSREEWGQGINEQFF. The CDR3 DNA reads TGTGCCACCAGCAGAGAAGAATGGGGACAGGGGATCAATGAGCAGTTCTTC.

This chain connects TRBV4-3 to TRBJ2-7; 7 bases are shared with TRBD1. Germline loops: CDR1 LGHNA, CDR2 YSLEER. Trimming cost V 0 bases and J 3 bases; bases outside gene matches: 8. The CDR3 is 16 residues long. The CDR3 spells CASSQEAAGGYYEQYF. The CDR3 bases are TGCGCCAGCAGCCAAGAAGCGGCAGGGGGTTACTACGAGCAGTACTTC.

This clone is a singleton in its sample. This chain joins TRBV28 and TRBJ1-5; D not certain. V shed 10 bases and J shed 2 bases, with 9 bases lying between them. The CDR3 contains 12 residues. Germline V CDR1 and CDR2: MDHEN, SYDVKM. CDR3 region: CATLGGNQPQHF. CDR3 DNA sequence: TGTGCCACGCTTGGGGGCAATCAGCCCCAGCATTTT.

The table lists this clone with a count of one. The chain links TRBV18 to TRBJ2-7; 10 bases map to TRBD1. Per germline, CDR1 KGHSH and CDR2 LQKENI. The J segment lost 6 bases and the V segment lost 1 base, leaving 21 bases of the junction unmatched. The CDR3 is made up of 20 amino acids. CDR3 in amino acids: CASSPLRRGTGASVGVEQYF. For the CDR3, the DNA is TGTGCCAGCTCACCACTCAGGAGGGGGACAGGGGCTTCAGTAGGGGTCGAGCAGTACTTC.

J is TRBJ1-4 and V is TRBV9; D is uncertain. This CDR3 has 15 residues. Germline loops: CDR1 SGDLS, CDR2 YYNGEE. The V end was cut by 3 bases, the J end by 7 bases, with 16 bases between. The DNA for the CDR3 is TGTGCCAGCAGCGCCAAGACCGGGAGCTCTGAAAAACTGTTTTTT. It yields the protein CASSAKTGSSEKLFF.